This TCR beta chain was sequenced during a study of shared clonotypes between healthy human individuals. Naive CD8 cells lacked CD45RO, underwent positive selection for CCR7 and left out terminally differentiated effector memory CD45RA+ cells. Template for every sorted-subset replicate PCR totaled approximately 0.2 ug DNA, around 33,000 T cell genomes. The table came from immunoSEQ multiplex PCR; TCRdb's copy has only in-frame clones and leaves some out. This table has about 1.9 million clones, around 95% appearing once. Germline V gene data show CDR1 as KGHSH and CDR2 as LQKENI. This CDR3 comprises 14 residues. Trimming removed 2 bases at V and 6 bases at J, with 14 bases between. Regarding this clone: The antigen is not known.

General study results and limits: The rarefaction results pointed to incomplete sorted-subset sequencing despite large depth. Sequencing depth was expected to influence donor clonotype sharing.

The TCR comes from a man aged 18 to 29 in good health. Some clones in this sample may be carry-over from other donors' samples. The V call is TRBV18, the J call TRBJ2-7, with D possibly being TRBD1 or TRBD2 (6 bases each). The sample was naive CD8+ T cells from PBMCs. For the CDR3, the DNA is TGTGCCAGCTCACCATCGGGGGCAACCCTCGAGCAGTACTTC. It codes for CASSPSGATLEQYF. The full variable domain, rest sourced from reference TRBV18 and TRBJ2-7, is NAGVMQNPRHLVRRRGQEARLRCSPMKGHSHVYWYRQLPEEGLKFMVYLQKENIIDESGMPKERFSAEFPKEGPSILRIQQVVRGDSAAYFCASSPSGATLEQYFGPGTRLTVT.